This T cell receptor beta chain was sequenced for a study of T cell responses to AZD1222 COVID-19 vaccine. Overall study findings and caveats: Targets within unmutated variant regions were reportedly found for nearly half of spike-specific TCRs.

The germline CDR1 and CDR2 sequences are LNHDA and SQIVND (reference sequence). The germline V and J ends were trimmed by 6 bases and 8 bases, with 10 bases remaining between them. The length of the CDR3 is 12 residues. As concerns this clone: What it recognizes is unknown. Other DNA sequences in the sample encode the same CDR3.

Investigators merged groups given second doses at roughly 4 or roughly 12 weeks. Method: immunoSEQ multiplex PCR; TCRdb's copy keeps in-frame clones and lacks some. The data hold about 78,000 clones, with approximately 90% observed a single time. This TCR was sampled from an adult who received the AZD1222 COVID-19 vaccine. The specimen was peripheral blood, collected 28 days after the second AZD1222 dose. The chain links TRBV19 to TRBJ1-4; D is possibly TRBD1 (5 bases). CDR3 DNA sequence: TGTGCCAGTAGGCAGGGCGGGGAAAAACTGTTTTTT. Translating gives CASRQGGEKLFF.